Reported below is one T cell receptor beta chain. This sample stems from a study of blood T cell repertoires in COVID-19. Recovery meant two consecutive negative NP/OP PCR tests, professional clearance, or resolved symptoms. Sequenced by immunoSEQ multiplex PCR; TCRdb stores in-frame clones only, minus some. The table has about 370,000 clones, about nine tenths seen once. The CDR3 sequence is 13 residues long. V gave up 4 bases and J gave up 4 bases, with 14 bases separating them. Germline values: CDR1 SQVTM, CDR2 ANQGSEA. The clonotype comes from a woman aged 25-40 years who had recovered from COVID-19. This chain connects TRBV29-1 to TRBJ2-7, with a tentative D call TRBD1 (5 bases). The sample comprised PBMCs or T cells enriched from blood (not recorded which). Here the CDR3 DNA reads TGCAGCGTTGTGCAGGGTCACACGTACGAGCAGTACTTC. The encoded protein is CSVVQGHTYEQYF.